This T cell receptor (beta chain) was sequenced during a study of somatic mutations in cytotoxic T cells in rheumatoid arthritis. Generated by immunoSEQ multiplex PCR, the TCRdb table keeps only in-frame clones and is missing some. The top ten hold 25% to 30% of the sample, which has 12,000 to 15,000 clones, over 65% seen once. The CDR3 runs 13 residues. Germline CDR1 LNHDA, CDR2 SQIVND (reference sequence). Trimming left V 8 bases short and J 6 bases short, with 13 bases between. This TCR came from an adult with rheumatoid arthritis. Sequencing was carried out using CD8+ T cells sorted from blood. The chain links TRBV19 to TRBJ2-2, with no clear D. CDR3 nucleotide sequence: TGTGCCAGTCAACTCGAGTTCGCCGGGGAGCTGTTTTTT. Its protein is CASQLEFAGELFF.